One and the same sample provided the 4 T cell receptor beta chains below, sequenced in a study of cytomegalovirus exposure and HLA in healthy donors. The primer mix had 60 Vbeta and 13 Jbeta primers. Sequenced by immunoSEQ multiplex PCR; TCRdb stores in-frame clones only, minus some. The sample spans more than 85,000 clones; the ten largest clones claim just over 5.5%. Sequencing was done on a sample of PBMCs. These receptors originate from a girl between 10 and 17 years old in good health and CMV-seropositive.

V usage is TRBV7-6 and J usage is TRBJ2-5; 9 positions match TRBD2. Looked up from germline, CDR1 is SGHVS and CDR2 is FNYEAQ. The length of the CDR3 is 21 residues. With V trimmed by 2 bases and J by 5 bases, 24 bases remained unmatched. The CDR3 DNA sequence: TGTGCCAGCAGCTTACCACCCATGGGAGCGGGGGGATTTTGGGCCGTGGAGACCCAGTACTTC. Translating gives CASSLPPMGAGGFWAVETQYF.

This chain links TRBV4-2 with TRBJ2-7; D uncertain. V was pared by 0 bases and J by 7 bases, with 16 bases between. Germline CDR1 LGHNA, CDR2 YNFKEQ. This CDR3 region has 15 residues. The CDR3 loop reads CASSQDSNNPREQYF. The CDR3 region has the DNA TGTGCCAGCAGCCAAGATAGCAACAACCCTAGGGAGCAGTACTTC.

CDR3 in amino acids: CASSPPTGAVEAFF. The CDR3 DNA sequence: TGTGCCAGCAGCCCCCCGACAGGGGCCGTGGAAGCTTTCTTT. This chain connects TRBV7-6 to TRBJ1-1, with 8 nucleotides matching TRBD1. V shed 5 bases and J 8 bases; nucleotides not matched to a gene: 10. The CDR3 consists of 14 residues. Germline CDR1 reads SGHVS; CDR2 reads FNYEAQ. Together with reference TRBV7-6 and TRBJ1-1, the CDR3 gives the full variable domain: GAGVSQSPRYKVTKRGQDVALRCDPISGHVSLYWYRQALGQGPEFLTYFNYEAQQDKSGLPNDRFSAERPEGSISTLTIQRTEQRDSAMYRCASSPPTGAVEAFFGQGTRLTVV.

The chain carries TRBV7-9 and TRBJ2-1, with TRBD2 matching over 14 bases. J lost 5 bases, V lost 7 bases, and 4 bases had no gene match. Germline V gene data show CDR1 as SEHNR and CDR2 as FQNEAQ (reference sequence). The CDR3 is 15 residues long. The CDR3 nucleotides are TGTGCCAGCATCTGGACTAGCGGGGGGAACAATGAGCAGTTCTTC. This translates into CASIWTSGGNNEQFF.